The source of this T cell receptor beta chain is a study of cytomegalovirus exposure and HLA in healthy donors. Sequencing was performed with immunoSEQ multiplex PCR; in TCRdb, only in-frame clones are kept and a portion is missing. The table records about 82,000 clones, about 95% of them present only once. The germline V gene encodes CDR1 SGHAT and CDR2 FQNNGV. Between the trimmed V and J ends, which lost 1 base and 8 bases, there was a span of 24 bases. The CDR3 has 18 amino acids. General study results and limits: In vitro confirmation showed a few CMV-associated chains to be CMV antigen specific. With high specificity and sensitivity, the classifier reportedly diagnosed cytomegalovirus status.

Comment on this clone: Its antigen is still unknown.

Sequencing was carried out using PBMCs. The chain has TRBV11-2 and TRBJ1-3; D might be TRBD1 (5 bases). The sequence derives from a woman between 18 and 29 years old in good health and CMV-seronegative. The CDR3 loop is CASSLVPDAGPLSDTIYF. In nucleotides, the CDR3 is TGTGCCAGCAGCTTAGTGCCCGATGCGGGGCCTCTCTCCGACACCATATATTTT.